Listed below are T cell receptor beta chains from one sample, sequenced in a study of T cell changes during pregnancy in multiple sclerosis. TCRdb's copy holds only in-frame clones and misses some; the assay was immunoSEQ multiplex PCR. The sample lists fewer than 65,000 clones, roughly 94% occurring once. Sample: CD4+ T cells from peripheral blood mononuclear cells, taken in the third trimester of pregnancy. The receptor set was obtained from a female donor with multiple sclerosis, enrolled in a pregnancy study. Both conserved end residues are part of each CDR3. Each record gives: V gene, clone size, J gene, D gene, CDR3 protein, CDR3 DNA. D genes are given only for firm matches. Clone size is not always given. Where it is, it says once, few, many or a class for expanded clones.

V gene: TRBV5-6
clone size: -
J gene: TRBJ2-5
D gene: TRBD2
CDR3 protein: CASSVFRDYRETQYF
CDR3 DNA: TGTGCCAGCAGCGTATTCCGGGACTATAGAGAGACCCAGTACTTC

V gene: TRBV5-4
clone size: once
J gene: TRBJ2-5
D gene: -
CDR3 protein: CASSLAAGAETQYF
CDR3 DNA: TGTGCCAGCAGCTTGGCCGCGGGGGCTGAGACCCAGTACTTC

V gene: TRBV19
clone size: -
J gene: TRBJ1-2
D gene: -
CDR3 protein: CASSPTGEYGYTF
CDR3 DNA: TGTGCCAGTAGTCCAACAGGAGAATATGGCTACACCTTC

V gene: TRBV5-5
clone size: -
J gene: TRBJ2-1
D gene: TRBD2
CDR3 protein: CASSLGGTSGTRSSYNEQFF
CDR3 DNA: TGTGCCAGCAGCTTGGGGGGGACTAGCGGGACAAGGAGCTCCTACAATGAGCAGTTCTTC

V gene: TRBV7-2
clone size: -
J gene: TRBJ1-2
D gene: -
CDR3 protein: CASSLGPLSYGYTF
CDR3 DNA: TGTGCCAGCAGCTTAGGTCCCCTCTCTTATGGCTACACCTTC

V gene: TRBV5-1
clone size: -
J gene: TRBJ2-4
D gene: -
CDR3 protein: CASSSATGIKNIQYF
CDR3 DNA: TGCGCCAGCAGCTCCGCCACAGGGATCAAAAACATTCAGTACTTC

V gene: TRBV4-1
clone size: -
J gene: TRBJ1-6
D gene: -
CDR3 protein: CASSRGGSSYNSPLHF
CDR3 DNA: TGCGCCAGCAGCCGAGGGGGAAGCTCCTATAATTCACCCCTCCACTTT

V gene: TRBV9
clone size: -
J gene: TRBJ2-1
D gene: TRBD2
CDR3 protein: CASSVPGGTDEQFF
CDR3 DNA: TGTGCCAGCAGCGTACCGGGAGGAACAGATGAGCAGTTCTTC

V gene: TRBV5-1
clone size: -
J gene: TRBJ2-3
D gene: -
CDR3 protein: CASSLAAEADTQYF
CDR3 DNA: TGCGCCAGCAGCTTGGCCGCCGAGGCAGATACGCAGTATTTT

V gene: TRBV18
clone size: -
J gene: TRBJ2-7
D gene: -
CDR3 protein: CASSHSFAGHEQYF
CDR3 DNA: TGTGCCAGCTCACACTCGTTCGCGGGTCACGAGCAGTACTTC

V gene: TRBV4-2
clone size: -
J gene: TRBJ2-3
D gene: -
CDR3 protein: CASSQDPGVDTQYF
CDR3 DNA: TGTGCCAGCAGCCAAGATCCGGGGGTGGATACGCAGTATTTT

V gene: TRBV9
clone size: -
J gene: TRBJ2-7
D gene: -
CDR3 protein: CASSVEGANGGKQYF
CDR3 DNA: TGTGCCAGCAGCGTAGAGGGGGCAAATGGCGGGAAGCAGTACTTC

V gene: TRBV30
clone size: -
J gene: TRBJ2-2
D gene: -
CDR3 protein: CAWSVAGANTGELFF
CDR3 DNA: TGTGCCTGGAGTGTTGCAGGGGCGAACACCGGGGAGCTGTTTTTT

V gene: TRBV5-4
clone size: once
J gene: TRBJ2-3
D gene: TRBD2
CDR3 protein: CASSLELAGALVDTQYF
CDR3 DNA: TGTGCCAGCAGCTTGGAATTAGCGGGGGCTCTAGTAGATACGCAGTATTTT

V gene: TRBV25-1
clone size: -
J gene: TRBJ1-1
D gene: -
CDR3 protein: CASIKNTEAFF
CDR3 DNA: TGTGCCAGCATCAAAAACACTGAAGCTTTCTTT

V gene: TRBV5-1
clone size: -
J gene: TRBJ1-1
D gene: TRBD1
CDR3 protein: CASSIRTGKNTEAFF
CDR3 DNA: TGCGCCAGCAGCATACGGACAGGGAAGAACACTGAAGCTTTCTTT

V gene: TRBV30
clone size: -
J gene: TRBJ2-5
D gene: TRBD1
CDR3 protein: CAWSHDRVKETQYF
CDR3 DNA: TGTGCCTGGAGTCATGACAGGGTCAAGGAGACCCAGTACTTC

V gene: TRBV28
clone size: -
J gene: TRBJ1-2
D gene: TRBD1
CDR3 protein: CASSSEGQGWYGYTF
CDR3 DNA: TGTGCCAGCAGTTCCGAGGGACAGGGGTGGTATGGCTACACCTTC

V gene: TRBV10-3
clone size: -
J gene: TRBJ1-2
D gene: TRBD1
CDR3 protein: CAISESGTGHGYTF
CDR3 DNA: TGTGCCATCAGTGAGTCCGGGACAGGGCACGGCTACACCTTC

V gene: TRBV30
clone size: -
J gene: TRBJ1-3
D gene: -
CDR3 protein: CAWNGGAGNTIYF
CDR3 DNA: TGTGCCTGGAATGGCGGCGCAGGAAACACCATATATTTT

V gene: TRBV11-3
clone size: -
J gene: TRBJ2-1
D gene: TRBD2
CDR3 protein: CASSPWGGTHNEQFF
CDR3 DNA: TGTGCCAGCAGCCCCTGGGGGGGGACGCACAATGAGCAGTTCTTC

V gene: TRBV6-5
clone size: -
J gene: TRBJ1-4
D gene: -
CDR3 protein: CASSASGNEKLFF
CDR3 DNA: TGTGCCAGCAGTGCTTCAGGGAACGAAAAACTGTTTTTT

V gene: TRBV4-1
clone size: -
J gene: TRBJ2-5
D gene: TRBD2
CDR3 protein: CASSPKKGSLAGQETQYF
CDR3 DNA: TGCGCCAGCAGCCCCAAGAAAGGAAGTCTAGCGGGCCAAGAGACCCAGTACTTC